The next 19 T cell receptor beta chains were all read from a single sample in a study of blood T cell repertoires in COVID-19. Only in-frame clones appear in the TCRdb table, and some are missing; sequencing was by immunoSEQ multiplex PCR. The sample yields about 190,000 clones, about 81% seen once. Sequencing was done on a sample of peripheral blood. Receptor source: a man under 40 with active or convalescent COVID-19.

The rearrangement uses TRBV5-1 and TRBJ1-2; 9 nucleotides line up with TRBD1. CDR3 size: 14 residues. V was pared by 4 bases and J by 3 bases, with 4 bases of the junction left unmatched. Germline CDR1 SGHRS, CDR2 YFSETQ. The CDR3, as DNA: TGCGCCAGCAGCGCTGACAGGGGGGACTATGGCTACACCTTC. It translates to CASSADRGDYGYTF.

V and J are TRBV7-2 and TRBJ2-3, with 7 bases identical to TRBD1. V was pared by 5 bases and J by 3 bases, with 17 bases of the junction left unmatched. The CDR3 contains 18 residues. Germline values: CDR1 SGHTA, CDR2 FQGNSA. The CDR3 DNA reads TGTGCCAGCAGCCAGTCCGGGACAGCAAACGGTCGAACAGATACGCAGTATTTT. It translates to CASSQSGTANGRTDTQYF.

V gene TRBV19 combines with J gene TRBJ1-6, with TRBD1 as a possible D gene (6 bases). V was pared by 6 bases and J by 7 bases, with 16 bases between. The CDR3 has 15 residues. CDR1 is LNHDA and CDR2 is SQIVND in the germline V gene (reference sequence). The CDR3 sequence is CASSSEQGRNSPLHF. CDR3 DNA sequence: TGTGCCAGTAGCTCCGAGCAGGGGCGCAATTCACCCCTCCACTTT.

V is TRBV30 and J is TRBJ1-2; D gene ambiguous. Germline CDR1 GTSNPN, CDR2 SVGIG (reference sequence). This CDR3 has 14 residues. V lost 5 bases to trimming and J lost 2 bases, with 15 bases between them. The CDR3, as DNA: TGTGCCTGGGAGATGCTCTCAAGCAACTATGGCTACACCTTC. The encoded protein is CAWEMLSSNYGYTF.

The J gene is TRBJ1-6, the V gene TRBV10-3; the D gene is possibly TRBD1 (6 bases). V lost 3 bases and J 10 bases, leaving 19 bases between the germline ends. The germline CDR1 and CDR2 sequences are ENHRY and SYGVKD. This CDR3 is built from 16 residues. The CDR3 loop is CAISDPEQGIASPLHF. The CDR3 nucleotides are TGTGCCATCAGTGACCCAGAACAGGGCATTGCGTCACCCCTCCACTTT.

This clone was detected only a few times. V and J are TRBV3-1 (or the pseudogene TRBV3-2) and TRBJ1-2, with 9 positions matching TRBD1. This CDR3 contains 14 residues. The germline CDR1 and CDR2 sequences are LGHDT and YNNKEL (reference sequence). Trimming took 4 bases from V and 2 from J; bases not matched to a gene: 2. CDR3 region: CASSPGTGNYGYTF. The CDR3 DNA is TGTGCCAGCAGCCCGGGGACAGGGAACTATGGCTACACCTTC.

The CDR3 sequence: CASSLLIPDRGDGRYGYTF. For the CDR3, the DNA is TGTGCCAGCAGTTTACTCATCCCGGACAGGGGGGACGGAAGGTATGGCTACACCTTC. This chain links TRBV27 with TRBJ1-2, with 10 bases lining up with TRBD1. CDR1 and CDR2 (germline): MNHEY, SMNVEV (reference sequence). With V trimmed by 2 bases and J by 5 bases, 17 bases remained unmatched. The CDR3 covers 19 residues.

The gene calls are TRBV19 and TRBJ2-5; TRBD2 might be the D (5 bases). This CDR3 has 13 residues. CDR1 LNHDA and CDR2 SQIVND come from the germline V gene (reference sequence). The V and J ends lost 3 bases and 4 bases respectively, with 9 bases between them. CDR3 in amino acids: CASSMRVRETQYF. The CDR3 DNA follows: TGTGCCAGTAGTATGAGGGTCCGAGAGACCCAGTACTTC. Using reference TRBV19 and TRBJ2-5 for the parts outside the CDR3, the full variable domain is DGGITQSPKYLFRKEGQNVTLSCEQNLNHDAMYWYRQDPGQGLRLIYYSQIVNDFQKGDIAEGYSVSREKKESFPLTVTSAQKNPTAFYLCASSMRVRETQYFGPGTRLLVL.

V and J are TRBV3-1 (or the pseudogene TRBV3-2) and TRBJ1-5; D not resolved. This CDR3 spans 15 amino acids. V was cut by 2 bases and J by 1 base, with 9 bases left in between. In germline, CDR1 is LGHDT, CDR2 YNNKEL (reference sequence). CDR3 residues: CASSQSTVSNQPQHF. The CDR3 nucleotides are TGTGCCAGCAGCCAATCCACGGTGAGCAATCAGCCCCAGCATTTT.

This rearrangement joins TRBV10-3 to TRBJ1-2; D not resolved. Per germline, CDR1 ENHRY and CDR2 SYGVKD. This CDR3 region has 14 residues. The germline V and J ends were trimmed by 5 bases and 3 bases, with 13 bases remaining between them. The CDR3 DNA follows: TGTGCCATCAGTTTGGGCCTTGGCGACTATGGCTACACCTTC. Translated, it gives CAISLGLGDYGYTF.

The rearrangement links TRBV9 to TRBJ2-2; 8 bases fit TRBD1. Germline V gene lookup returns CDR1 SGDLS and CDR2 YYNGEE. The CDR3 is 16 amino acids. With V trimmed by 3 bases and J by 0 bases, 4 bases remained unmatched. The CDR3 region has the DNA TGTGCCAGCAGCGCCGGACAGGGTACGAACACCGGGGAGCTGTTTTTT. It encodes CASSAGQGTNTGELFF.

V is TRBV5-1 and J is TRBJ2-3, with TRBD2 matching 8 bases. This CDR3 region has 15 residues. CDR1 SGHRS and CDR2 YFSETQ come from the germline V gene. Trimming cost V 4 bases and J 2 bases; bases outside gene matches: 6. CDR3 in amino acids: CASSTGGLDTDTQYF. CDR3 nucleotides: TGCGCCAGCAGCACGGGGGGGTTGGACACAGATACGCAGTATTTT.

The V gene is TRBV6-5, the J gene TRBJ1-3; no clear D. This CDR3 is 14 amino acids long. Trimming removed 2 bases from V and 0 bases from J, with 5 bases in between. Per the germline V gene, CDR1 is MNHEY and CDR2 is SVGAGI. The DNA of the CDR3 is TGTGCCAGCAGTTACGGCAGCTCTGGAAACACCATATATTTT. Translating gives CASSYGSSGNTIYF.

This sequence joins TRBV20-1 and TRBJ1-4; a weak D match, TRBD1 (5 bases). Germline CDR1 and CDR2: DFQATT and SNEGSKA (reference sequence). V was cut by 3 bases and J by 8 bases, with 19 bases left in between. CDR3 size: 15 residues. The CDR3 sequence is CSASGAVEGGEKLFF. In nucleotides, the CDR3 is TGCAGTGCTAGTGGGGCGGTGGAGGGAGGAGAAAAACTGTTTTTT.

The chain carries TRBV25-1 and TRBJ1-1, with D perhaps matching TRBD1 (5 bases). The germline V and J ends were trimmed by 3 bases and 9 bases, with 11 bases remaining between them. The CDR3 has 12 amino acids. Germline V CDR1 and CDR2: MGHDK, SYGVNS. Written as DNA, the CDR3 is TGTGCCAGCAGTGACGGACACCTGAAAGCTTTCTTT. Its translation: CASSDGHLKAFF.

The chain links TRBV28 to TRBJ1-1; the match to TRBD1 covers 8 bases. V lost 4 bases to trimming and J lost 1 base; unmatched junction nucleotides: 8. Germline V lookup: CDR1 MDHEN, CDR2 SYDVKM. The CDR3 runs to 16 residues. The CDR3 region is CASSSPGTGENTEAFF. The DNA of the CDR3 is TGTGCCAGCAGTTCCCCCGGGACAGGAGAGAACACTGAAGCTTTCTTT. Full variable domain (remainder filled in from reference TRBV28 and TRBJ1-1): DVKVTQSSRYLVKRTGEKVFLECVQDMDHENMFWYRQDPGLGLRLIYFSYDVKMKEKGDIPEGYSVSREKKERFSLILESASTNQTSMYLCASSSPGTGENTEAFFGQGTRLTVV.

The rearrangement links TRBV5-1 to TRBJ1-1, with D possibly being TRBD1 (5 bases). Germline loops: CDR1 SGHRS, CDR2 YFSETQ. Trimming shortened V by 0 bases and J by 2 bases, and 8 bases separated the two germline ends. The CDR3 loop spans 14 amino acids. CDR3 in amino acids: CASSLATANTEAFF. In DNA form, the CDR3 reads TGCGCCAGCAGCTTGGCGACAGCAAACACTGAAGCTTTCTTT. The whole variable domain, filled in from reference TRBV5-1 and TRBJ1-1, reads KAGVTQTPRYLIKTRGQQVTLSCSPISGHRSVSWYQQTPGQGLQFLFEYFSETQRNKGNFPGRFSGRQFSNSRSEMNVSTLELGDSALYLCASSLATANTEAFFGQGTRLTVV.

This clone was detected once. The rearrangement uses TRBV27 and TRBJ2-3; TRBD1 might be the D (6 bases). The CDR3 contains 14 residues. The ends were cut back, 0 bases at V and 7 bases at J, with 11 bases in the middle. Germline V gives CDR1 MNHEY, CDR2 SMNVEV (reference sequence). The chain's CDR3 is CASSLSWQGHTQYF. CDR3 sequence (DNA): TGTGCCAGCAGTTTATCCTGGCAGGGGCATACGCAGTATTTT.

This sequence joins TRBV4-3 and TRBJ1-4; 7 nucleotides agree with TRBD1. V shed 1 base and J 5 bases; nucleotides not matched to a gene: 13. The CDR3 runs 18 residues. CDR1 and CDR2 from the germline V gene are LGHNA and YSLEER. CDR3 coding DNA: TGCGCCAGCAGCCAAGGGGTGAGGAGTGCGGGACAGAATGAAAAACTGTTTTTT. This encodes CASSQGVRSAGQNEKLFF.